Shown below are 20 T cell receptor beta chains from a single sample sequenced in a study of identical twins. TCRdb used MiXCR to reprocess the 5' RACE reads, holding one entry per CDR3 protein. In the table there are just over 450,000 distinct CDR3 sequences, around 14% of which are singletons. The same specimen was also included in a second study, on yellow fever vaccine responses in identical twins.

Sequencing was performed on CD4+ T cells sorted from blood. These receptors originate from a woman aged 18-29 years in good health.

The chain is built from TRBV5-1 and TRBJ2-1; D tentatively reads TRBD1 or TRBD2 (5 bases each). Trimming pared 5 bases from V and 5 bases from J, leaving 14 bases between. Per the germline V gene, CDR1 is SGHRS and CDR2 is YFSETQ. CDR3 size: 14 residues. Here the CDR3 DNA reads TGCGCCAGCAGGATCGGGACCATTAACAATGAGCAGTTCTTC. Translated, it gives CASRIGTINNEQFF.

The rearrangement uses TRBV4-2 and TRBJ2-3; D call uncertain. Per germline, CDR1 LGHNA and CDR2 YNFKEQ. Trimming removed 4 bases at V and 3 bases at J, with 11 bases between. The CDR3 extends over 14 amino acids. The CDR3 protein is CASSPSSITDTQYF. The CDR3 bases are TGTGCCAGCAGCCCCTCTTCGATAACAGATACGCAGTATTTT.

This clonotype was counted only a few times. The rearrangement joins TRBV29-1 to TRBJ2-2; TRBD1 matches at 9 bases. Germline values: CDR1 SQVTM, CDR2 ANQGSEA. Unmatched junction bases numbered 5, after V lost 6 bases and J lost 6 bases. The CDR3 is made up of 13 amino acids. CDR3 DNA: TGCAGCGTAGCGGGACAGGGTGCCGGGGAGCTGTTTTTT. This sequence encodes CSVAGQGAGELFF.

The genes are TRBV2 and TRBJ2-1; a possible D gene is TRBD1 (9 bases). V gave up 3 bases and J gave up 9 bases, with 21 bases separating them. CDR3 length equals 16 residues. Germline-derived CDR1 and CDR2 are SNHLY and FYNNEI. The CDR3, as DNA: TGTGCCAGCAGTGAGATGGGGACAGGGAGCGGGGGTGAGCAGTTCTTC. It yields the protein CASSEMGTGSGGEQFF.

This clonotype was seen repeatedly, ten times or more. This chain links TRBV12-3 or TRBV12-4 with TRBJ1-1, with a tentative D call TRBD1 (5 bases). This CDR3 contains 15 residues. The ends were cut back, 3 bases at V and 1 base at J, with 12 bases in the middle. The CDR3 loop reads CASSFPDRTNTEAFF. CDR3 DNA: TGTGCCAGCAGTTTTCCAGACAGAACGAACACTGAAGCTTTCTTT.

This clonotype was seen more than once but under ten times. The chain has TRBV18 and TRBJ2-7; a possible D gene is TRBD1 (5 bases). The V and J ends lost 0 bases and 5 bases respectively, with 11 bases between them. The CDR3 contains 14 residues. CDR1 and CDR2 (germline): KGHSH, LQKENI. The CDR3 is CASSPPQGAHEQYF. As DNA, the CDR3 is TGTGCCAGCTCACCACCCCAGGGCGCCCACGAGCAGTACTTC.

There are a few counts of this clonotype. The rearrangement joins TRBV7-2 to TRBJ2-3; 10 nucleotides agree with TRBD1. The CDR3 loop spans 17 amino acids. CDR1 and CDR2 from the germline V gene are SGHTA and FQGNSA. V was clipped by 0 bases and J by 4 bases; unmatched bases: 7. CDR3: CASSLARGTGVADTQYF. CDR3 DNA sequence: TGTGCCAGCAGCTTAGCTCGTGGGACAGGGGTTGCAGATACGCAGTATTTT.

The chain carries TRBV7-8 and TRBJ2-2; the match to TRBD2 covers 12 bases. The ends lost 4 bases at V and 6 bases at J; junction bases unmatched: 6. Per germline, CDR1 SGHVS and CDR2 FQNEAQ. The CDR3 is 16 amino acids. The CDR3 region is CASSSWTSGIAGELFF. The CDR3 coding sequence is TGTGCCAGCAGCTCCTGGACTAGCGGGATCGCCGGGGAGCTGTTTTTT.

The chain carries TRBV14 and TRBJ2-2; D is unclear. This CDR3 comprises 16 residues. Germline CDR1 and CDR2: SGHDN and FVKESK. Deletions cut 4 bases from V and 0 bases from J, with 12 bases between. DNA of the CDR3: TGTGCCAGCAGCCCCCGGGTATTCGCGAACACCGGGGAGCTGTTTTTT. Translation: CASSPRVFANTGELFF.

The chain carries TRBV9 and TRBJ1-5, with a possible D match to TRBD1 (6 bases). This CDR3 spans 14 amino acids. V was cut by 5 bases and J by 6 bases, with 15 bases left in between. CDR1 and CDR2 (germline): SGDLS, YYNGEE. The CDR3 DNA is TGTGCCAGCAGTTCTGGACAGTCCGGTCAGCCCCAGCATTTT. It yields the protein CASSSGQSGQPQHF. The variable domain in full, with the rest retrieved from reference TRBV9 and TRBJ1-5, is DSGVTQTPKHLITATGQRVTLRCSPRSGDLSVYWYQQSLDQGLQFLIQYYNGEERAKGNILERFSAQQFPDLHSELNLSSLELGDSALYFCASSSGQSGQPQHFGDGTRLSIL.

This clonotype has more than one count but fewer than ten. This rearrangement joins TRBV20-1 to TRBJ2-7; D call uncertain. Germline V gene sequence: CDR1 DFQATT, CDR2 SNEGSKA (reference sequence). Trimming removed 4 bases at V and 3 bases at J, with 10 bases between. This CDR3 spans 12 amino acids. CDR3 DNA: TGCAGTGCTATGGACGCAGGCTACGAGCAGTACTTC. It yields the protein CSAMDAGYEQYF.

J is TRBJ2-3 and V is TRBV12-5; 8 nucleotides match TRBD2. Per the germline V gene, CDR1 is LGHNT and CDR2 is FRNRAP. CDR3 length equals 15 residues. With V trimmed by 5 bases and J by 0 bases, 4 bases remained unmatched. CDR3 DNA sequence: TGTGCTAGTGGTACAGGACTAGCCAGCACAGATACGCAGTATTTT. Its translation: CASGTGLASTDTQYF.

V usage is TRBV20-1 and J usage is TRBJ1-1; D not resolved. Trimming pared 4 bases from V and 1 base from J, leaving 16 bases between. The CDR3 has 15 amino acids. From germline, CDR1 is DFQATT and CDR2 SNEGSKA (reference sequence). The CDR3 DNA follows: TGCAGTGCTACGGACCCCAGCACGAGGAACACTGAAGCTTTCTTT. Translated, it gives CSATDPSTRNTEAFF.

The genes are TRBV5-1 and TRBJ2-5, with D perhaps matching TRBD2 (6 bases). The germline V gene encodes CDR1 SGHRS and CDR2 YFSETQ. V was shortened by 7 bases and J by 7 bases, with 17 bases between the two germline ends. The CDR3 extends over 13 amino acids. DNA for the CDR3: TGCGCCAGCGCCTCGGGAGTTCTTGTGACCCAGTACTTC. It yields the protein CASASGVLVTQYF. Looking up the rest from reference TRBV5-1 and TRBJ2-5 gives the full variable domain: KAGVTQTPRYLIKTRGQQVTLSCSPISGHRSVSWYQQTPGQGLQFLFEYFSETQRNKGNFPGRFSGRQFSNSRSEMNVSTLELGDSALYLCASASGVLVTQYFGPGTRLLVL.

This clonotype came up a few times. V usage is TRBV7-6 and J usage is TRBJ2-4; D is undetermined. This CDR3 comprises 12 residues. V lost 5 bases, J lost 5 bases, and 7 bases lay in between. Germline V gene lookup returns CDR1 SGHVS and CDR2 FNYEAQ. The CDR3 reads CASSGHENIQYF. CDR3 DNA: TGTGCCAGCAGCGGTCACGAAAACATTCAGTACTTC.

The gene calls are TRBV15 and TRBJ2-3; D may be TRBD1 (6 bases). The germline V and J ends were trimmed by 9 bases and 2 bases, with 12 bases remaining between them. The germline CDR1 and CDR2 sequences are LNHNV and YYDKDF (reference sequence). The CDR3 sequence is 13 residues long. Here the CDR3 reads CATQLGATDTQYF. CDR3 in DNA: TGTGCCACTCAGCTGGGGGCCACAGATACGCAGTATTTT.

A few counts support this clonotype. The chain recombines TRBV20-1 with TRBJ2-1, with TRBD2 matching over 11 bases. Germline V gene sequence: CDR1 DFQATT, CDR2 SNEGSKA (reference sequence). V lost 2 bases, J lost 4 bases, and 7 bases stayed unmatched. The CDR3 has 16 amino acids. CDR3 in amino acids: CSARIGTSGNYNEQFF. In DNA, the CDR3 is TGCAGTGCTAGAATAGGGACTAGCGGAAATTACAATGAGCAGTTCTTC.

The sample holds a few counts of this clonotype. The chain uses TRBV4-3 and TRBJ2-3; no definite D call. The germline V gene has CDR1 LGHNA and CDR2 YSLEER. Trimming removed 0 bases from V and 4 bases from J, with 5 bases in between. The length of the CDR3 is 13 residues. CDR3 coding DNA: TGCGCCAGCAGCCAAGAGGCGTCAGATACGCAGTATTTT. This translates into CASSQEASDTQYF.

This clonotype has just a few counts. The chain has TRBV7-9 and TRBJ2-3; D not resolved. CDR3 length: 13 amino acids. Trimming pared 10 bases from V and 2 bases from J, leaving 13 bases between. Germline-derived CDR1 and CDR2 are SEHNR and FQNEAQ (reference sequence). The CDR3 is CANDPVNTDTQYF. The CDR3 DNA reads as TGTGCCAACGACCCCGTTAACACAGATACGCAGTATTTT.

CDR3 protein: CASSPLIAGQYSSTDTQYF. As DNA, the CDR3 is TGTGCCAGCAGTCCGCTTATAGCGGGGCAATATTCTAGCACAGATACGCAGTATTTT. The chain links TRBV27 to TRBJ2-3; 8 nucleotides align to TRBD2. The V segment lost 5 bases and the J segment 0 bases; nucleotides outside the gene matches: 16. The CDR3 is 19 amino acids. Germline V gives CDR1 MNHEY, CDR2 SMNVEV (reference sequence).